This TCR beta chain was observed in a study of cytomegalovirus exposure and HLA in healthy donors. On the study more broadly: The platform used for the 120 or so validation repertoires matched that of the approximately 640 first-cohort repertoires, a later analysis reported.

Germline loops: CDR1 SGHRS, CDR2 YFSETQ. This CDR3 spans 15 amino acids. The J segment lost 3 bases and the V segment lost 2 bases, leaving 8 bases of the junction unmatched. The assay was immunoSEQ multiplex PCR, and TCRdb's table has in-frame clones only and misses some. The sample has tens of thousands of clones; 94% are singletons. As for this clone: The target antigen is unknown.

Study results and limitations: It was found in a later analysis that first-cohort TCR clusters tended to co-occur in the 130 or so validation repertoires. Rarity marked most TCR sequences, yet some public TCRs occurred in many donors.

The gene calls are TRBV5-1 and TRBJ2-7, with 7 bases lining up with TRBD1. The sequence was obtained from a woman aged 18-29 years in good health and CMV-seropositive. Sequences were obtained from PBMCs. CDR3 coding DNA: TGCGCCAGCAGCTTAGGGGACAGCGTTTTCTACGAGCAGTACTTC. Translated: CASSLGDSVFYEQYF.